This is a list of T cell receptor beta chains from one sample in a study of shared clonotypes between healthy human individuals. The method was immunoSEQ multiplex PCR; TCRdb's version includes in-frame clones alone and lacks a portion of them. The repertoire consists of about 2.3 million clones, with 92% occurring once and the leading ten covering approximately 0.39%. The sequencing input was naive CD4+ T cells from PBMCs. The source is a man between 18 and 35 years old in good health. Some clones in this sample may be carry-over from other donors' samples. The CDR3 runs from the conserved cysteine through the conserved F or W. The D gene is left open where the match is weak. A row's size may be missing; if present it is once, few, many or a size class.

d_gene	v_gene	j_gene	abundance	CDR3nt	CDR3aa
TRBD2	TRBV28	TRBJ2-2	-	TGTGCCAGCAGTTTAGGGGCTAGCGGTAATACCGGGGAGCTGTTTTTT	CASSLGASGNTGELFF
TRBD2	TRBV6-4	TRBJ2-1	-	TGTGCCAGCAGGGGGACTAGCGGGAGGACCCATCCTGAGCAGTTCTTC	CASRGTSGRTHPEQFF
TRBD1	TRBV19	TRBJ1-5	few	TGTGCCAGTAGGGTCGACAGGGGGAGTAGCAATCAGCCCCAGCATTTT	CASRVDRGSSNQPQHF
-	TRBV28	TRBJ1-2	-	TGTGCCAGCAGTTTGGTCGGGTCGCAGATGGATGGCTACACCTTC	CASSLVGSQMDGYTF
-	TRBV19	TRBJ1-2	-	TGTGCCAGTAGTGACCGGAACTATGGCTACACCTTC	CASSDRNYGYTF
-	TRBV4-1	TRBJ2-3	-	TGCGCCAGCAGCCAAGTGAGGGCGGGGTCATCAGATACGCAGTATTTT	CASSQVRAGSSDTQYF
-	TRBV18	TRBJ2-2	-	TGTGCCAGCTCACCAAGATCCCCGAACACCGGGGAGCTGTTTTTT	CASSPRSPNTGELFF
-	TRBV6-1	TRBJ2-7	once	TGTGCCAGCAGGCTAGCCCGGGTCCGGGCGGACGAGCAGTACTTC	CASRLARVRADEQYF
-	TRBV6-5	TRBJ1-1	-	TGTGCCAGCAACCAGAACACTGAAGCTTTCTTT	CASNQNTEAFF
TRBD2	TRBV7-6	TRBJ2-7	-	TGTGCCAGCAGCATAGGACTAGCGGAAACCTACGAGCAGTACTTC	CASSIGLAETYEQYF
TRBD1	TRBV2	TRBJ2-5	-	TGTGCCAGCAGTGACAGGGGGAAGACCCAGTACTTC	CASSDRGKTQYF
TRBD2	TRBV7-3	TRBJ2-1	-	TGTGCCAGCAGCGTTTTGGCTAGCGGGGATGTTAAGTTCTTC	CASSVLASGDVKFF
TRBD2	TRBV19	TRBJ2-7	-	TGTGCCAGTAGTCCCGGCGGGAGCTCCTACGAGCAGTACTTC	CASSPGGSSYEQYF
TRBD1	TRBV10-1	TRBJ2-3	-	TGCGCCAGCATGAGAGGACAGGGGTTCCTACACGATGCGCAGTATTTT	CASMRGQGFLHDAQYF
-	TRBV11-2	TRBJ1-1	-	TGTGCCAGCAGCTTGTTAATATTTAGGAACACTGAAGCTTTCTTT	CASSLLIFRNTEAFF
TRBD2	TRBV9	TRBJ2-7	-	TGTGCCAGCAGCGCCACGACTAGCACGGGCTACGAGCAGTACTTC	CASSATTSTGYEQYF
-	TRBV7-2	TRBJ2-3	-	TGTGCCAGCAGCTTAGCCCCTGGGGCAGTGGGAGATACGCAGTATTTT	CASSLAPGAVGDTQYF
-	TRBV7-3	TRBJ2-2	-	TGTGCCAGCAGCTTAACGGCAGGAAGCACCGGGGAGCTGTTTTTT	CASSLTAGSTGELFF
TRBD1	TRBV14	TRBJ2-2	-	TGTGCCAGCAGCCGGGACAGCAACACCGGGGAGCTGTTTTTT	CASSRDSNTGELFF
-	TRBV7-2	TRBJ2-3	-	TGTGCCAGCAGCGGCAGACAGGTACCAGATACGCAGTATTTT	CASSGRQVPDTQYF
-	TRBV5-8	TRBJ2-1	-	TGTGCCAGCAGATTTACCGATGGACCCTATCGGTTCAATGAGCAGTTCTTC	CASRFTDGPYRFNEQFF
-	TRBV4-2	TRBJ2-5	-	TGTGCCAGCAGCCGTCTGGAGCAGGAGACCCAGTACTTC	CASSRLEQETQYF
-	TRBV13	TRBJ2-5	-	TGTGCCAGCAGCCGGCAGGGTGGGCTAGCAGAGACCCAGTACTTC	CASSRQGGLAETQYF
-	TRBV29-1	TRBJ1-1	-	TGCAGCGTCCAACAGGGATCAAACACTGAAGCTTTTTTT	CSVQQGSNTEAFF
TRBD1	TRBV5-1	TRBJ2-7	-	TGCGCCAGCAGCCCTAGGGGGCAAGGCGAGCAGTACTTC	CASSPRGQGEQYF
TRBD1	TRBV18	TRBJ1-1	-	TGTGCCAGCTCATCCGCGCCACGAGGGGGCGGGAACACTGAAGCTTTCTTT	CASSSAPRGGGNTEAFF
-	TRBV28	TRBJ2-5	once	TGTGCCAGCAGCCTGGTGAACAGAGAAGAGACCCAGTACTTC	CASSLVNREETQYF
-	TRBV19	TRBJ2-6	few	TGTGCCAGTAGTATTCGGGGGTCTGGGGCCAACGTCCTGACTTTC	CASSIRGSGANVLTF
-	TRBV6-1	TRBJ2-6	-	TGTGCCAGCAGTGAGCAGCTCTCTGGGGCCAACGTCCTGACTTTC	CASSEQLSGANVLTF
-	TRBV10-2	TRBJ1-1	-	TGCGCCAGCAGTGAACTGAGGGGCAGTGGGACTGAAGCTTTCTTT	CASSELRGSGTEAFF
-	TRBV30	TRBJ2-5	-	TGTGCCTGGACCCGGAACACTCAAGAGACCCAGTACTTC	CAWTRNTQETQYF
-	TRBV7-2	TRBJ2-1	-	TGTGCCAGCAGCTCCGGGCTTTACAATGAGCAGTTCTTC	CASSSGLYNEQFF
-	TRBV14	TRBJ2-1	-	TGTGCCAGCAGCCCTTTAGGCGCGGTGCTTGGGAATGAGCAGTTCTTC	CASSPLGAVLGNEQFF
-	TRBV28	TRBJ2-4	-	TGTGCCACCGCGGGTGGGGGAGCCAAAAACATTCAGTACTTC	CATAGGGAKNIQYF
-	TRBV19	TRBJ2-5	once	TGTGCCAGTAGTGACCCCATTCGGGGGACAGAGACCCAGTACTTC	CASSDPIRGTETQYF
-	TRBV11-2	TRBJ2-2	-	TGTGCCAGCAGCTCCCTCGCATGGGTTAGCACCGGGGAGCTGTTTTTT	CASSSLAWVSTGELFF
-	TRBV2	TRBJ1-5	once	TGTGCCAGCAGGGGTCAGGGTAGGGGCAATCAGCCCCAGCATTTT	CASRGQGRGNQPQHF
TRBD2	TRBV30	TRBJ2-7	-	TGTGCCTGGAGTAACGGGAGGATCTACGAGCAGTACTTC	CAWSNGRIYEQYF
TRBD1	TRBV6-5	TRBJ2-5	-	TGTGCCAGCAGTTCTCTTCCGGGACAGGGTCCAGAGACCCAGTACTTC	CASSSLPGQGPETQYF
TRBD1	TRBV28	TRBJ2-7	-	TGTGCCAGCAGGGGTGGGACAGGGGGGAATATTTACGAGCAGTACTTC	CASRGGTGGNIYEQYF
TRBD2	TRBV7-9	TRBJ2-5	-	TGTGCCAGCACCGCTGGGCTAGCGGGGTTGTCGGAGACCCAGTACTTC	CASTAGLAGLSETQYF
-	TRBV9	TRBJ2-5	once	TGTGCCAGCAGCCCCGATGGAGGGTACGAGACCCAGTACTTC	CASSPDGGYETQYF
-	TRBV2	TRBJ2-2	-	TGTGCCAGCAGGTCGGGGCAGCCCACCGGGGAGCTGTTTTTT	CASRSGQPTGELFF
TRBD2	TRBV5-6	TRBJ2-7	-	TGTGCCAGCAGCTTGGGACTAGCGGGAACCAACGAGCAGTACTTC	CASSLGLAGTNEQYF
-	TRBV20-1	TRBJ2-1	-	TGCAGTGCCGGCTTCTACAATGAGCAGTTCTTC	CSAGFYNEQFF